Here is one TCR beta chain with its context. As yet, its antigen is unknown. J was trimmed by 2 bases and V by 0 bases; bases with no gene match: 6. The CDR3 is 16 amino acids. Looked up from germline, CDR1 is GTSNPN and CDR2 is SVGIG (reference sequence). These data come from a study of breast tumors, draining lymph nodes, adjacent tissues. One entry per CDR3 protein, called by TCRdb with MiXCR from the multiplex PCR reads. The repertoire holds 21,000 or so distinct CDR3 sequences, with 41% as singletons. Regarding the study as a whole: Luminal-like breast cancer showed significantly higher tumor–nontumor repertoire similarity than basal-like. Findings are consistent with lymph node origin and intratumoral expansion of most tumor T cells. Tumor repertoires ranked between lymph nodes and nontumor tissue in diversity, with V and J gene preferences. Data only fit, rather than demonstrated, lymph node origin of most tumor T cells.

The source of this sequence is a female donor with breast cancer. Some clones in this sample may be carry-over from other donors' samples. The sample taken for sequencing was breast tumor tissue. This chain links TRBV30 with TRBJ2-3, with TRBD1 matching 9 bases. This CDR3 reads CAWSVGQGSFTDTQYF. CDR3 sequence (DNA): TGTGCCTGGAGTGTCGGACAGGGGTCCTTCACAGATACGCAGTATTTT.